This T cell receptor beta chain was identified in a study of tumor-infiltrating lymphocytes in primary liver carcinoma. Looked up from germline, CDR1 is LGHNA and CDR2 is YNFKEQ. There are 17 residues in the CDR3. Study findings and constraints: It was tumor-adjacent and tumor-blood pairs that overlapped less than tumor region pairs did.

With regard to this clonotype: What it binds is not known. A much larger clone sits a single nucleotide away, making a read error possible.

The source material, roughly 18-31 mg of unsorted bulk tissue, was used to co-extract RNA and DNA. A primer in the constant region served to generate TCR beta cDNA from approximately 500 ng of total RNA. Each TCR beta library was derived from three nested multiplex PCR rounds that employed slightly modified ARM-PCR. A C-beta reverse primer and TRBV1-TRBV30 forward primers served in each of the first two PCR rounds, at 9 to 10 cycles apiece. MiXCR, applied by TCRdb to the multiplex PCR reads, yields one record per CDR3 protein. The sample consists of roughly 20,000 distinct CDR3 sequences, almost 80% of them appearing once.

Sequencing was done on a sample of liver tumor tissue from sampling region 4. Subset noted: tumor region T4, right-lateral pole. This sequence joins TRBV4-2 and TRBJ2-2, with TRBD2 matching 9 bases. The receptor comes from a woman in her 30s with primary liver carcinoma and hepatitis B virus infection. In DNA, the CDR3 is TGTGCCAGCAGCCAACCTCTGAGGACTAGCGAAACCGTGGAGCTGTTTTTT. Translation gives CASSQPLRTSETVELFF.